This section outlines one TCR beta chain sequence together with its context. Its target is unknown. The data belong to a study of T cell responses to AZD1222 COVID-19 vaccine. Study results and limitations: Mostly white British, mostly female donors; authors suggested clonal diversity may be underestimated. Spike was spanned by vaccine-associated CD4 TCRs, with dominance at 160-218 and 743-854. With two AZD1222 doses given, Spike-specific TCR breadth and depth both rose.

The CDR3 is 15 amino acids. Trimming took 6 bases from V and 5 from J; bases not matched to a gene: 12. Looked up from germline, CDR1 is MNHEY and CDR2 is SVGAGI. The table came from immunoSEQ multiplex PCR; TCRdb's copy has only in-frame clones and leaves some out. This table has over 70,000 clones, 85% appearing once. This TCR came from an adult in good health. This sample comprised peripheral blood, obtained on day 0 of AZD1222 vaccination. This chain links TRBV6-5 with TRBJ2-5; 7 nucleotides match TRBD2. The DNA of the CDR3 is TGTGCCAGCAGATTGACTAGCAGCCCTTGGGAGACCCAGTACTTC. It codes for CASRLTSSPWETQYF.